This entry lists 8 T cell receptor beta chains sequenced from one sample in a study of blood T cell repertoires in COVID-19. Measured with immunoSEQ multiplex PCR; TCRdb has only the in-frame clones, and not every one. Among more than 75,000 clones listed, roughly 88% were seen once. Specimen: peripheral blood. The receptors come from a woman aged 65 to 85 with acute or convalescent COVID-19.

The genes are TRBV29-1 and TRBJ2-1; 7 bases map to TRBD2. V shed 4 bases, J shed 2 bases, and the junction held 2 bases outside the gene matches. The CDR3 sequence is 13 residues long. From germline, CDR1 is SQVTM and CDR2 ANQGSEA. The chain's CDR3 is CSVGEGPYNEQFF. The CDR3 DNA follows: TGCAGCGTTGGGGAGGGCCCCTACAATGAGCAGTTCTTC.

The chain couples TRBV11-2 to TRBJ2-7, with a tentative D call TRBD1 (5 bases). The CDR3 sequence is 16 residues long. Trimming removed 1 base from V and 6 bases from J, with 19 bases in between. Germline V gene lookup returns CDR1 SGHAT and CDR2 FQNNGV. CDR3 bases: TGTGCCAGCAGCTTAGGAGGACACAGGTTAGGTCCCGAGCAGTACTTC. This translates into CASSLGGHRLGPEQYF.

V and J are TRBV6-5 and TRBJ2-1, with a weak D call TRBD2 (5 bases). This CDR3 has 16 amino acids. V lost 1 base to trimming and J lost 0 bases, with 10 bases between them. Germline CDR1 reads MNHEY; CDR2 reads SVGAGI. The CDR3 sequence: CASSYFPGSSYNEQFF. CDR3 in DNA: TGTGCCAGCAGTTACTTCCCGGGGAGCTCCTACAATGAGCAGTTCTTC.

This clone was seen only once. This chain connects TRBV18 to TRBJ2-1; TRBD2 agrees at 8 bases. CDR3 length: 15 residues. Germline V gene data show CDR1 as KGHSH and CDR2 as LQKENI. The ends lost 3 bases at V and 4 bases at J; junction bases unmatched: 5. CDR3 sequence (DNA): TGTGCCAGCTCACCTACTAGCGGAGATTACAATGAGCAGTTCTTC. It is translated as CASSPTSGDYNEQFF.

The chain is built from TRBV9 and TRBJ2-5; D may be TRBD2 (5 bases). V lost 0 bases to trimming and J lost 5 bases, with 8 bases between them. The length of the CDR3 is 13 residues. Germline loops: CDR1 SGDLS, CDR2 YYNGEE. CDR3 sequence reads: CASSVGGWETQYF. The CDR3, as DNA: TGTGCCAGCAGCGTAGGCGGGTGGGAGACCCAGTACTTC.

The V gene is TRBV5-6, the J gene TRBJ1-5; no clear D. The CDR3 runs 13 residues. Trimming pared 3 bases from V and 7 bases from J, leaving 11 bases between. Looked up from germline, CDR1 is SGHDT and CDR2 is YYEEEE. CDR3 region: CASSSWGGQPQHF. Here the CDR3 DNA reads TGTGCCAGCAGCTCGTGGGGAGGCCAGCCCCAGCATTTT.

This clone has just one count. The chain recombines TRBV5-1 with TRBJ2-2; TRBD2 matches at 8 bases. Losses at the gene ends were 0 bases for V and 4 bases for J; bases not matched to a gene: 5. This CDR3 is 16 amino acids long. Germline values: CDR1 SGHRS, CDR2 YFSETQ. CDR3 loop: CASSLAVAGGTGELFF. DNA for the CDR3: TGCGCCAGCAGCTTGGCCGTTGCGGGGGGCACCGGGGAGCTGTTTTTT. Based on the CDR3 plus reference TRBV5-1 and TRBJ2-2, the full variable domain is KAGVTQTPRYLIKTRGQQVTLSCSPISGHRSVSWYQQTPGQGLQFLFEYFSETQRNKGNFPGRFSGRQFSNSRSEMNVSTLELGDSALYLCASSLAVAGGTGELFFGEGSRLTVL.

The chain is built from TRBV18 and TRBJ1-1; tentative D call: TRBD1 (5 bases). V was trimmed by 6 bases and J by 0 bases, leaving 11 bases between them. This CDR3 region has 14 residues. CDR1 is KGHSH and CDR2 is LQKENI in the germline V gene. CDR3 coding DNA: TGTGCCAGCTCCTTTGAACAGGTGAACACTGAAGCTTTCTTT. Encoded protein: CASSFEQVNTEAFF.